This T cell receptor (beta chain) was sequenced in a study of ipilimumab plus nivolumab after autologous stem cell transplantation. Study in general: The DLBCL group included primary refractory and relapsed cases.

Details on this clone: No antigen is known for it.

The assay was immunoSEQ multiplex PCR, and TCRdb's table has in-frame clones only and misses some. The table records approximately 20,000 clones, around four fifths of them present only once. Patients got ipilimumab 1 mg/kg beginning 14 to 28 days post-transplant. Patients got 3 mg/kg IV nivolumab weeks 1, 4, 7, 10, then biweekly through week 26. Study-wide findings and caveats: TCR repertoire, Treg phenotype and gut microbiota reportedly support more study of this approach.

The clonotype comes from a male donor with diffuse large B-cell lymphoma. Sequencing was performed on PBMCs, taken in a trial of ipilimumab plus nivolumab as post-transplant consolidation.

The CDR3, as DNA: TGCGCCAGCAGCCAAGAGGCCAGGGCCGAGCAGTACTTC. Amino acid sequence: CASSQEARAEQYF. The chain joins TRBV4-3 to TRBJ2-7, with a weak D call TRBD1 (5 bases). Trimming shortened V by 0 bases and J by 6 bases, and 9 bases separated the two germline ends. The germline CDR1 and CDR2 sequences are LGHNA and YSLEER. The CDR3 has 13 amino acids.